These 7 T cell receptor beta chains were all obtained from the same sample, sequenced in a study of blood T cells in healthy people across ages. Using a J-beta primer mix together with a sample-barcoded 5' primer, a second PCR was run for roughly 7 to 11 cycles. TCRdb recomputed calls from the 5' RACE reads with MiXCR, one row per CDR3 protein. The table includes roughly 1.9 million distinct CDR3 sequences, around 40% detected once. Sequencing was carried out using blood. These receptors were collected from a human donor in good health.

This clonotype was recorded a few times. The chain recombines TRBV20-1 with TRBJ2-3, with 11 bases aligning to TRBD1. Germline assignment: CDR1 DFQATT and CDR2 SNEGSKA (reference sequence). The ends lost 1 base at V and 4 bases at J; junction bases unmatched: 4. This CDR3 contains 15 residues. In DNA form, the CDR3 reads TGCAGTGCTAGAGGCCCGGGACAGGGGGCAGATACGCAGTATTTT. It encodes CSARGPGQGADTQYF.

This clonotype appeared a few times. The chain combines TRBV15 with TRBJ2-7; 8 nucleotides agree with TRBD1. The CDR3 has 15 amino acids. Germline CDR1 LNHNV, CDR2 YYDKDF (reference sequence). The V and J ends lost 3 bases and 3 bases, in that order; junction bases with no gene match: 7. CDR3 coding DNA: TGTGCCACCAGCAGGGGTGGACAGGGCGGCTACGAGCAGTACTTC. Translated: CATSRGGQGGYEQYF.

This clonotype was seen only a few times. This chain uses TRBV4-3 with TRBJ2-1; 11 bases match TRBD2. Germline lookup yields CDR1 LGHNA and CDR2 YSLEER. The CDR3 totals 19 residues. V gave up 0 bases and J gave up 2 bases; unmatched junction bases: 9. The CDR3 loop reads CASSQDPTLAGGTYNEQFF. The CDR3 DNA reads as TGCGCCAGCAGCCAAGATCCAACCCTAGCGGGGGGCACCTACAATGAGCAGTTCTTC.

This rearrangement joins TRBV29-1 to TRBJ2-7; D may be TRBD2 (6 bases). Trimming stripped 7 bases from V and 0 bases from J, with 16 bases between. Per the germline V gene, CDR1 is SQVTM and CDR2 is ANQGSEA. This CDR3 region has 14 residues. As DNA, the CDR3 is TGCAGCGCTACGGGGGTCCTGAGCTCCTACGAGCAGTACTTC. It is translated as CSATGVLSSYEQYF.

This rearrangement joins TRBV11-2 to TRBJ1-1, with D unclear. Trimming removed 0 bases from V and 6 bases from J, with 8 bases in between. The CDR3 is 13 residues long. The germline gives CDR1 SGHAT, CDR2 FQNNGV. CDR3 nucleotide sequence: TGTGCCAGCAGCTTAGAAGGAGGTCCTGAAGCTTTCTTT. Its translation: CASSLEGGPEAFF.

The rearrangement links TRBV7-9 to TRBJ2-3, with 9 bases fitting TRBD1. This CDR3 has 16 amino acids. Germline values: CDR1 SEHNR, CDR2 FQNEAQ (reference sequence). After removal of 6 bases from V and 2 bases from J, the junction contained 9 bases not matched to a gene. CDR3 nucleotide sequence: TGTGCCAGCAGTCCAACCGGGACAGGGTACACAGATACGCAGTATTTT. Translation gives CASSPTGTGYTDTQYF.

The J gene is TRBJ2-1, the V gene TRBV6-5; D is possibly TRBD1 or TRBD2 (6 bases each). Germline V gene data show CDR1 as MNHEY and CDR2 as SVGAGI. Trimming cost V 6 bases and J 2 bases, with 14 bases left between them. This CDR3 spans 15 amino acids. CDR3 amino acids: CASRRGHFTYNEQFF. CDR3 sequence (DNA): TGTGCCAGCAGACGGGGGCACTTTACCTACAATGAGCAGTTCTTC.